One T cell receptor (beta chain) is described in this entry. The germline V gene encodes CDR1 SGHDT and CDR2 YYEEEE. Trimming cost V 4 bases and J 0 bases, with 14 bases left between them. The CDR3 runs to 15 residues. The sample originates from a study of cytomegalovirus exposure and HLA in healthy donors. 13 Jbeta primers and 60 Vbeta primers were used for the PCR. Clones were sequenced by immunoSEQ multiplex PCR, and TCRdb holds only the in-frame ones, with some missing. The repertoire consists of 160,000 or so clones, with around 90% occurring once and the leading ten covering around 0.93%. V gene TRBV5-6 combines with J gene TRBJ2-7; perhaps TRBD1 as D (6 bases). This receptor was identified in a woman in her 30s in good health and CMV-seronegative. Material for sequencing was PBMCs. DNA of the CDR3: TGTGCCAGCAGCCAACCGGGACACAGCTCCTACGAGCAGTACTTC. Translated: CASSQPGHSSYEQYF.